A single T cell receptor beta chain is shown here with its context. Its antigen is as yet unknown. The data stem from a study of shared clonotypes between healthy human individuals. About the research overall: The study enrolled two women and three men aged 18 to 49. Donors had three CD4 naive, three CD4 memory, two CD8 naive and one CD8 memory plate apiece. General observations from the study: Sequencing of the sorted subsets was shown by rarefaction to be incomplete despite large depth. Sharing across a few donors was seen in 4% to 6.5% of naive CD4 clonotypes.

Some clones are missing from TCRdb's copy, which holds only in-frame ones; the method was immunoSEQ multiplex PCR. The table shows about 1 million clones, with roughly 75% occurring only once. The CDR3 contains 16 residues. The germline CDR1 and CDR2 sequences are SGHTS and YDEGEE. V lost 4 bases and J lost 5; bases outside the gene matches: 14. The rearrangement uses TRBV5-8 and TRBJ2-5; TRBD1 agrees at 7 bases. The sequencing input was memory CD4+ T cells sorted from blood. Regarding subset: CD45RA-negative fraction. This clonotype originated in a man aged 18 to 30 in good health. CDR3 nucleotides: TGTGCCAGCAGCGTCAGGCCGTTAGGGGGCGACGAGACCCAGTACTTC. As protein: CASSVRPLGGDETQYF.